Sequencing of this T cell receptor beta chain was carried out in a study of CD8 T cells in ankylosing spondylitis. Remarks on this clonotype: What it binds is not known. A much larger clone lies one base from this, so it may be a read error.

Library preparation for TCR beta used quantitative 5'-RACE with molecular barcodes. Using its own MiXCR run on the 5' RACE reads, TCRdb lists one record per CDR3 protein. The table includes approximately 88,000 distinct CDR3 sequences, about 9% detected once. Notes on the study in general: Within ankylosing spondylitis blood, a TCR beta motif made up of fewer than ten highly homologous variants appeared to be characteristic. Some motif variants were previously reported in reactive arthritis synovial fluid and blood. Reported data indicate significant enrichment of disease-linked clones within matched ankylosing spondylitis synovial fluid.

Germline CDR1 and CDR2: SGHVS and FNYEAQ. The CDR3 has 12 amino acids. V lost 4 bases and J 6 bases, leaving 10 bases between the germline ends. The TCR sequence derives from a male donor with ankylosing spondylitis or in good health (not recorded which). The source material was blood, either unsorted or a sorted T cell fraction (not recorded which). The V and J genes are TRBV7-6 and TRBJ2-7; D might be TRBD2 (5 bases). This CDR3 is CASSSGGGEQYF. In DNA form, the CDR3 reads TGTGCCAGCAGCTCCGGAGGTGGCGAGCAGTACTTC. The complete variable domain, with remaining parts taken from reference TRBV7-6 and TRBJ2-7, reads GAGVSQSPRYKVTKRGQDVALRCDPISGHVSLYWYRQALGQGPEFLTYFNYEAQQDKSGLPNDRFSAERPEGSISTLTIQRTEQRDSAMYRCASSSGGGEQYFGPGTRLTVT.